Following are 32 T cell receptor beta chains from one sample sequenced in a study of cytomegalovirus exposure and HLA in healthy donors. PCR was performed using 60 Vbeta and 13 Jbeta primers. The repertoire was sequenced with immunoSEQ multiplex PCR; TCRdb's copy has only in-frame clones and lacks some. Counted here are approximately 140,000 clones, around four fifths occurring once; the ten biggest clones make up 5.5% to 7%. Sequenced: PBMCs. The source of these receptors is a woman in her thirties or forties in good health and CMV-seropositive.

The chain joins TRBV28 to TRBJ1-4, with 10 bases lining up with TRBD1. In germline, CDR1 is MDHEN, CDR2 SYDVKM. V gave up 6 bases and J gave up 5 bases; unmatched junction bases: 9. This CDR3 has 16 residues. CDR3 bases: TGTGCCAGCAGCTCACCGGGACAGGGGTGGAATGAAAAACTGTTTTTT. Protein: CASSSPGQGWNEKLFF. The full variable domain, its missing parts supplied by reference TRBV28 and TRBJ1-4, is DVKVTQSSRYLVKRTGEKVFLECVQDMDHENMFWYRQDPGLGLRLIYFSYDVKMKEKGDIPEGYSVSREKKERFSLILESASTNQTSMYLCASSSPGQGWNEKLFFGSGTQLSVL.

The J gene is TRBJ1-2, the V gene TRBV27; TRBD1 matches 7 bases. The V gene end was trimmed by 8 bases and the J gene end by 7 bases; junction bases not matched to a gene: 4. This CDR3 comprises 11 residues. The germline V gene encodes CDR1 MNHEY and CDR2 SMNVEV (reference sequence). The CDR3 region is CASGTGAGYTF. The CDR3 DNA reads as TGTGCCAGCGGCACAGGGGCTGGCTACACCTTC.

DNA of the CDR3: TGTGCCAGCAGTATCGGGAGGGTTGAGACCCAGTACTTC. It is translated as CASSIGRVETQYF. The chain has TRBV11-3 and TRBJ2-5, with 8 positions matching TRBD2. The CDR3 consists of 13 residues. V was pared by 6 bases and J by 5 bases, with 5 bases of the junction left unmatched. Germline V lookup: CDR1 SGHNT, CDR2 YENEEA.

The gene calls are TRBV7-8 and TRBJ2-7; D remains ambiguous. Trimming pared 2 bases from V and 7 bases from J, leaving 9 bases between. Germline V gene sequence: CDR1 SGHVS, CDR2 FQNEAQ. CDR3 length: 12 amino acids. DNA for the CDR3: TGTGCCAGCAGCTTATTCCCCGGGGAGCAGTACTTC. Translation: CASSLFPGEQYF.

This clone was detected only once. The chain combines TRBV15 with TRBJ2-7, with 11 bases that match TRBD1. The CDR3 consists of 13 residues. Germline V gene lookup returns CDR1 LNHNV and CDR2 YYDKDF (reference sequence). V lost 5 bases to trimming and J lost 7 bases; unmatched junction nucleotides: 4. The CDR3 bases are TGTGCCACCAGCCCGGACAGGGGGCGGGAGCAGTACTTC. Its translation: CATSPDRGREQYF.

The V and J genes are TRBV19 and TRBJ1-4; 7 bases map to TRBD1. Germline-derived CDR1 and CDR2 are LNHDA and SQIVND (reference sequence). The length of the CDR3 is 15 residues. With V trimmed by 5 bases and J by 6 bases, 9 bases remained unmatched. CDR3 sequence reads: CASSHRRQGDEKLFF. CDR3 in DNA: TGTGCCAGTAGTCATCGGAGACAGGGCGATGAAAAACTGTTTTTT.

The chain uses TRBV18 and TRBJ1-1; possibly TRBD1 for D (5 bases). Germline V CDR1 and CDR2: KGHSH, LQKENI. V gave up 3 bases and J gave up 4 bases, with 24 bases separating them. The CDR3 has 18 residues. CDR3 DNA sequence: TGTGCCAGCTCACCGAGGGACTGGAGGCAAGTTTCGGCCACTGAAGCTTTCTTT. The encoded protein is CASSPRDWRQVSATEAFF.

The chain recombines TRBV6-5 with TRBJ2-7; a weak D match, TRBD2 (6 bases). The germline V gene encodes CDR1 MNHEY and CDR2 SVGAGI. The CDR3 covers 13 residues. The CDR3 region has the DNA TGTGCTTCTCGGCGGGGTTTGTTCTACGAGCAGTACTTC. Its protein is CASRRGLFYEQYF.

J is TRBJ1-2 and V is TRBV5-6, with 7 bases that match TRBD1. In germline, CDR1 is SGHDT, CDR2 YYEEEE. The CDR3 spans 17 residues. Germline trimming cut 4 bases from V and 2 bases from J; bases unmatched to any gene: 14. CDR3 bases: TGTGCCAGCAGCCTGAGGGTAGGGGACAGAAGAAACTATGGCTACACCTTC. Encoded protein: CASSLRVGDRRNYGYTF.

This rearrangement joins TRBV4-3 to TRBJ2-4; the D gene is possibly TRBD1 (6 bases). V was clipped by 1 base and J by 3 bases, with 10 bases between them. Germline V lookup: CDR1 LGHNA, CDR2 YSLEER. The CDR3 contains 15 residues. CDR3 bases: TGCGCCAGCAGCCAAGCGGCAGGGGACAAAAACATTCAGTACTTC. Amino acid sequence: CASSQAAGDKNIQYF.

Only a few counts were recorded for this clone. The V gene is TRBV28, the J gene TRBJ2-5; no firm D call. V was clipped by 5 bases and J by 6 bases, with 10 bases between them. CDR1 and CDR2 (germline): MDHEN, SYDVKM. CDR3 length: 12 amino acids. The CDR3 loop reads CASSTVRKTQYF. CDR3 DNA sequence: TGTGCCAGCAGTACTGTGAGGAAGACCCAGTACTTC.

Only one count was recorded for this clone. The genes are TRBV11-2 and TRBJ2-7, with D possibly TRBD1 on 7 matching bases. V lost 6 bases to trimming and J lost 2 bases, with 11 bases between them. The CDR3 spans 13 residues. Germline assignment: CDR1 SGHAT and CDR2 FQNNGV. CDR3 in amino acids: CASSRGTAYEQYF. The CDR3, as DNA: TGTGCCAGCAGTCGCGGGACAGCCTACGAGCAGTACTTC.

This chain links TRBV7-9 with TRBJ2-5, with a possible D match to TRBD2 (6 bases). Germline lookup yields CDR1 SEHNR and CDR2 FQNEAQ (reference sequence). CDR3 length equals 15 residues. V lost 5 bases and J lost 3, with 16 bases in between. CDR3 loop: CASSPPGGFEETQYF. DNA for the CDR3: TGTGCCAGCAGCCCTCCTGGGGGGTTTGAAGAGACCCAGTACTTC.

J is TRBJ1-1 and V is TRBV10-3; tentatively, D is TRBD1 (6 bases). Germline V gene lookup returns CDR1 ENHRY and CDR2 SYGVKD. This CDR3 is built from 13 residues. V gave up 6 bases and J gave up 1 base, with 9 bases separating them. The CDR3 here is CAIRTQGNTEAFF. CDR3 sequence (DNA): TGTGCCATCAGGACACAGGGGAACACTGAAGCTTTCTTT.

The chain links TRBV18 to TRBJ1-5; a possible D gene is TRBD1 (5 bases). The CDR3 extends over 14 amino acids. Germline CDR1 and CDR2: KGHSH and LQKENI. Trimming pared 3 bases from V and 0 bases from J, leaving 6 bases between. The CDR3 protein is CASSPDSSNQPQHF. Written as DNA, the CDR3 is TGTGCCAGCTCACCTGACAGTAGCAATCAGCCCCAGCATTTT.

The V and J genes are TRBV7-3 and TRBJ2-1, with TRBD2 as a possible D gene (6 bases). Trimming stripped 0 bases from V and 4 bases from J, with 10 bases between. This CDR3 is 15 amino acids long. The germline V gene has CDR1 SGHTA and CDR2 FQGTGA. CDR3: CASSLTSGAYNEQFF. DNA of the CDR3: TGTGCCAGCAGCTTAACTAGCGGAGCTTACAATGAGCAGTTCTTC.

The J gene is TRBJ2-2, the V gene TRBV5-1, with D tentatively TRBD2 (5 bases). Looked up from germline, CDR1 is SGHRS and CDR2 is YFSETQ. There are 15 residues in the CDR3. V was pared by 3 bases and J by 1 base, with 10 bases between. The CDR3 DNA is TGCGCCAGCAGCTACGCGGACTGGAACACCGGGGAGCTGTTTTTT. Amino acid sequence: CASSYADWNTGELFF.

The chain recombines TRBV5-4 with TRBJ2-3; D might be TRBD2 (5 bases). The germline CDR1 and CDR2 sequences are SGHNT and YYREEE (reference sequence). V dropped 5 bases and J dropped 3 bases, with 16 bases sitting between them. This CDR3 is built from 15 residues. The CDR3 DNA follows: TGTGCCAGCAGTCGGGTCGGGGAGCAGACAGATACGCAGTATTTT. Its protein is CASSRVGEQTDTQYF.

This chain connects TRBV10-3 to TRBJ1-2, with D unresolved. Trimming left V 0 bases short and J 8 bases short, with 7 bases between. CDR3 length equals 12 residues. Germline assignment: CDR1 ENHRY and CDR2 SYGVKD. Written as DNA, the CDR3 is TGTGCCATCAGTGAGTCTCCAGTCGGCTACACCTTC. It yields the protein CAISESPVGYTF.

The chain joins TRBV7-2 to TRBJ1-1; 7 bases map to TRBD1. V lost 3 bases, J lost 5 bases, and 6 bases stayed unmatched. CDR1 is SGHTA, CDR2 FQGNSA, per germline. This CDR3 region has 14 residues. The CDR3 bases are TGTGCCAGCAGCTTGAACAGGGGACGAACTGAAGCTTTCTTT. It translates to CASSLNRGRTEAFF.

The rearrangement joins TRBV27 to TRBJ1-1; 11 bases match TRBD1. The V gene end was trimmed by 4 bases and the J gene end by 8 bases; junction bases not matched to a gene: 3. The CDR3 covers 13 residues. Germline assignment: CDR1 MNHEY and CDR2 SMNVEV (reference sequence). CDR3 amino acids: CASSSRTGGEAFF. CDR3 nucleotide sequence: TGTGCCAGCAGTTCCCGGACAGGGGGCGAAGCTTTCTTT.

The chain links TRBV5-6 to TRBJ1-6, with D hard to call. Trimming removed 0 bases at V and 6 bases at J, with 7 bases between. The CDR3 contains 14 residues. CDR1 and CDR2 (germline): SGHDT, YYEEEE. Here the CDR3 DNA reads TGTGCCAGCAGCTTGGGAGTTTCTAATTCACCCCTCCACTTT. Translation: CASSLGVSNSPLHF.

Comment on this clone: Compared with germline, one end of the junction differs, possibly owing to a read error. Other DNA sequences from this sample encode an identical CDR3 as well. J is TRBJ1-2 and V is TRBV7-9; TRBD1 agrees at 9 bases. Germline V gene data show CDR1 as SEHNR and CDR2 as FQNEAQ (reference sequence). This CDR3 is 19 amino acids long. CDR3 nucleotide sequence: TGCGCCAGCAGCTTAGGTCGTCGGGACAGGGAACTCAATATAGGTGGCTACACCTTC. This encodes CASSLGRRDRELNIGGYTF.

V gene TRBV10-1 combines with J gene TRBJ1-1, with D tentatively TRBD1 (6 bases). Trimming left V 3 bases short and J 7 bases short, with 12 bases between. There are 13 residues in the CDR3. Germline V gene data show CDR1 as WNHNN and CDR2 as SYGVQD (reference sequence). CDR3 amino acids: CASSDAGESEAFF. DNA of the CDR3: TGCGCCAGCAGTGACGCAGGGGAGAGTGAAGCTTTCTTT.

The genes are TRBV2 and TRBJ2-7; no firm D call. Trimming shortened V by 1 base and J by 1 base, and 11 bases separated the two germline ends. This CDR3 has 15 residues. CDR1 SNHLY and CDR2 FYNNEI come from the germline V gene. DNA of the CDR3: TGTGCCAGCAGTGAAGGGGCTCTTCAGTCCTACGAGCAGTACTTC. Its protein product is CASSEGALQSYEQYF.

V and J are TRBV7-3 and TRBJ2-7; 8 bases fit TRBD2. The V gene's germline CDR1 is SGHTA and CDR2 FQGTGA. Trimming took 4 bases from V and 6 from J; bases not matched to a gene: 8. The CDR3 is 14 residues long. The CDR3 is CASSSSGGPSEQYF. As DNA, the CDR3 is TGTGCCAGCAGCTCCTCGGGGGGGCCGAGCGAGCAGTACTTC. Supplemented by reference TRBV7-3 and TRBJ2-7, the full variable domain reads GAGVSQTPSNKVTEKGKYVELRCDPISGHTALYWYRQSLGQGPEFLIYFQGTGAADDSGLPNDRFFAVRPEGSVSTLKIQRTERGDSAVYLCASSSSGGPSEQYFGPGTRLTVT.

This clone occurred a few times. The rearrangement links TRBV29-1 to TRBJ2-3, with D possibly matching TRBD1 (6 bases). Germline CDR1 reads SQVTM; CDR2 reads ANQGSEA. Trimming stripped 1 base from V and 2 bases from J, with 10 bases between. CDR3 length: 14 amino acids. The CDR3 DNA sequence: TGCAGCGTTGAAGGGCAGGGGTTCACAGATACGCAGTATTTT. Translated, it gives CSVEGQGFTDTQYF.

J is TRBJ1-1 and V is TRBV5-5; no definite D call. From germline, CDR1 is SGHKS and CDR2 YYEKEE (reference sequence). Trimming cost V 0 bases and J 13 bases, with 22 bases left between them. CDR3 length: 15 amino acids. CDR3 region: CASSLALGSRRKDFF. CDR3 sequence (DNA): TGTGCCAGCAGCTTGGCCCTTGGGAGTCGTCGGAAGGATTTCTTT.

This clone has a handful of counts. The chain is built from TRBV27 and TRBJ2-1, with D possibly being TRBD2 (6 bases). Trimming left V 4 bases short and J 2 bases short, with 18 bases between. The germline V gene has CDR1 MNHEY and CDR2 SMNVEV (reference sequence). The CDR3 has 17 amino acids. DNA for the CDR3: TGTGCCAGCAGTTCCCTCCCGGTAGCGGTTACCTACAATGAGCAGTTCTTC. Its protein is CASSSLPVAVTYNEQFF.

The V call is TRBV6-6, the J call TRBJ1-1; 7 nucleotides align to TRBD1. Germline values: CDR1 MNHNY, CDR2 SVGAGI (reference sequence). Losses at the gene ends were 7 bases for V and 4 bases for J; bases not matched to a gene: 9. The CDR3 spans 14 residues. CDR3 in DNA: TGTGCCAGCATCTCAGACAGGGCCATCACTGAAGCTTTCTTT. Its protein is CASISDRAITEAFF.

The CDR3 sequence is CASSFGGASTNEKLFF. The CDR3 bases are TGTGCCAGCAGCTTTGGGGGGGCTAGCACTAATGAAAAACTGTTTTTT. This chain joins TRBV5-6 and TRBJ1-4; D is possibly TRBD1 (6 bases). Germline CDR1 and CDR2: SGHDT and YYEEEE. The germline V and J ends were trimmed by 2 bases and 2 bases, with 13 bases remaining between them. This CDR3 spans 16 amino acids.

This clone appeared a few times. In nucleotides, the CDR3 is TGCGCCAGCAGCCAGGCCGGGACAGGGAATTTGGCTTTCTTT. Its protein is CASSQAGTGNLAFF. The chain uses TRBV4-1 and TRBJ1-1; 9 bases are shared with TRBD1. J was trimmed by 11 bases and V by 3 bases; bases with no gene match: 10. CDR3 length: 14 amino acids. In germline, CDR1 is MGHRA, CDR2 YSYEKL.